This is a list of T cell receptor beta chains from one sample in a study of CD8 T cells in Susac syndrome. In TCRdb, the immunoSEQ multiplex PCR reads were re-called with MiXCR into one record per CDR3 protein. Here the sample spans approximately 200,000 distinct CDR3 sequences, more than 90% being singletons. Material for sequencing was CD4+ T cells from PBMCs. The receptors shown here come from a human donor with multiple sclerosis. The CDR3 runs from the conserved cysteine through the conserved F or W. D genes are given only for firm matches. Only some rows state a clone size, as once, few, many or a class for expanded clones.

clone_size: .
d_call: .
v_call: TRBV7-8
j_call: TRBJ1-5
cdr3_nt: TGTGCCAGCAGCTTAGAGGGGGATACTAGCAATCAGCCCCAGCATTTT
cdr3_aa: CASSLEGDTSNQPQHF

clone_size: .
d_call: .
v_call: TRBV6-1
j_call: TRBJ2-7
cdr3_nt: TGTGCCAGCAGTGACCCGTGGGGGGGCCGAAGGTCCTACGAGCAGTACTTC
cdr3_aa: CASSDPWGGRRSYEQYF

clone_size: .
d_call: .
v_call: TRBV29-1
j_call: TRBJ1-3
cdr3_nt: TGCAGCGTTGAACGGCGGGGGGTTTCTGGAAACACCATATATTTT
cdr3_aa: CSVERRGVSGNTIYF

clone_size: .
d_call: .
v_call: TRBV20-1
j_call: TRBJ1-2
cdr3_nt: TGCAGTGCTAGAAGTGGGGGCTACACCTTC
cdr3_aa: CSARSGGYTF

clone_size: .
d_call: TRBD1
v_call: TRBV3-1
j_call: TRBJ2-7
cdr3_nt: TGTGCCAGCAGCTCCCGAGGATGGGACAGGGGCTACGAGCAGTACTTC
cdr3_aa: CASSSRGWDRGYEQYF

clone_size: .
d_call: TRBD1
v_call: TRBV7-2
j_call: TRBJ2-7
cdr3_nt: TGTGCCAGCAGCTTAGTACAGGGGGCTGGCGAGCAGTACTTC
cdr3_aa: CASSLVQGAGEQYF

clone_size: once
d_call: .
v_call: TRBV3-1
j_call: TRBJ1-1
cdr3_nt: TGTGCCAGCAGCCAAGTTCCGGGGGTTGATGCTTTCTTT
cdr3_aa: CASSQVPGVDAFF

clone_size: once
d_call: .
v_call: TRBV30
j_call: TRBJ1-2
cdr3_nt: TGTGCCTGGAGTCAATCCTATCGACGGGGAGGATATGGCTACACCTTC
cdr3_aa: CAWSQSYRRGGYGYTF

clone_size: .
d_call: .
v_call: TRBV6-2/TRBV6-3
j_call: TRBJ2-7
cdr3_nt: TGTGCCAGCAACCGACAGGAAACCTACGAGCAGTACTTC
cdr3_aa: CASNRQETYEQYF

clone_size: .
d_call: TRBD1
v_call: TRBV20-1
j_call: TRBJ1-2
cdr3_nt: TGCAGTGCTAGAGTGCGAATCCGGGACAGTGCTAACTATGGCTACACCTTC
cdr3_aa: CSARVRIRDSANYGYTF

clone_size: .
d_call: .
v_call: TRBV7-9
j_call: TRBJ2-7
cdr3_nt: TGTGCCAGCAGCCCCTCCGGGGTCTCCTACGAGCAGTACTTC
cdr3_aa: CASSPSGVSYEQYF

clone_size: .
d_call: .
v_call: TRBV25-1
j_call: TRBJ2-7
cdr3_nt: TGTGCCAGCAGTGCGGGTTCCTCTACCGAGCAGTACTTC
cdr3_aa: CASSAGSSTEQYF

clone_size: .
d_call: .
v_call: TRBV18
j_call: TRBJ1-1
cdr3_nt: TGTGCCAGCTCACCAACAGCCTATGGCACTGAAGCTTTCTTT
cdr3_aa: CASSPTAYGTEAFF

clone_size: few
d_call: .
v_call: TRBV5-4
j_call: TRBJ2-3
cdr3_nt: TGTGCCAGCAGCCCAGACCGGATCACAGATACGCAGTATTTT
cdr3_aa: CASSPDRITDTQYF

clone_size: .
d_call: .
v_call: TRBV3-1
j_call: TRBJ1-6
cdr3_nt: TGTGCCAGCAGCAGGCAGGGATGGGATTCACCCCTCCACTTT
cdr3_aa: CASSRQGWDSPLHF

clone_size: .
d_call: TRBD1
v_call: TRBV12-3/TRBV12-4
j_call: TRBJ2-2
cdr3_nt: TGTGCCAGCAGCCCGACAGGGGGTAGCACCGGGGAGCTGTTTTTT
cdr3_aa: CASSPTGGSTGELFF

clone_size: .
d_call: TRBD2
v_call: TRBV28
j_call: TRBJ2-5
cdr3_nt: TGTGCCAGCAGTCAACTAGCGGGGGGGATTCAAGAGACCCAGTACTTC
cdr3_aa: CASSQLAGGIQETQYF

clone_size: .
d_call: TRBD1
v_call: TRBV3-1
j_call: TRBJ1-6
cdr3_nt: TGTGCCAGCAGCCAAGGACAGGGGATTTCGAATTCACCCCTCCACTTT
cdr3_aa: CASSQGQGISNSPLHF

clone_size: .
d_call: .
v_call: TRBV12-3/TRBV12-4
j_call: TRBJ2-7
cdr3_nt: TGTGCCAGTTTGGAGGGATCAGGTCCCTACGAGCAGTACTTC
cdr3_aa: CASLEGSGPYEQYF

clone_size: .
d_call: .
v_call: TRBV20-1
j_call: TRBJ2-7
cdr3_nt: TGCAGTGCTAGAGATAATCCGGGACGGCGATCCGAGCAGTACTTC
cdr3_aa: CSARDNPGRRSEQYF

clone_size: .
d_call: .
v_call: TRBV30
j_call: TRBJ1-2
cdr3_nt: TGTGCCTGGAGGACAGGAATAGGAGGCTACACCTTC
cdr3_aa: CAWRTGIGGYTF

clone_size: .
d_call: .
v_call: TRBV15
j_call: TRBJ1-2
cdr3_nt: TGTGCCACCAGCAGAGATTCCGTGGGTGGCTACACCTTC
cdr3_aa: CATSRDSVGGYTF

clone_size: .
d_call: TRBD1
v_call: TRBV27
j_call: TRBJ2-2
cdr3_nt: TGTGCCAGCAGTTTATCGTGGCAGGGGGCGGTCACCGGGGAGCTGTTTTTT
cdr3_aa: CASSLSWQGAVTGELFF

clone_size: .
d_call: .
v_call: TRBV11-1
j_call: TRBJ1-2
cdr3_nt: TGTGCCAGCAGCCGTTTGGACAGTAGTTATGGCTACACCTTC
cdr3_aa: CASSRLDSSYGYTF

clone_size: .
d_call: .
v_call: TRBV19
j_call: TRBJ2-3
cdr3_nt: TGTGCCACCCGTTCGATGGGACATCTCACAGATACGCAGTATTTT
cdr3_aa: CATRSMGHLTDTQYF

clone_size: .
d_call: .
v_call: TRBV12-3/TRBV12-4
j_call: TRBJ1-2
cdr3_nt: TGTGCCAGCAGTTTCCTCGCGGCCTATGGCTACACCTTC
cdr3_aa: CASSFLAAYGYTF

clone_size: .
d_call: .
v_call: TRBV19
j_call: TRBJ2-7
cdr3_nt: TGTGCCAGTAGTATAGCGGCCGGGGACCCCAGCGAGCAGTACTTC
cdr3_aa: CASSIAAGDPSEQYF

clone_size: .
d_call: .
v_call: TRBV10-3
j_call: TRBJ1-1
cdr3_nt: TGTGCCATCAGTGAATCCCGACAGGCCCCTGAAGCTTTCTTT
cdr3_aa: CAISESRQAPEAFF

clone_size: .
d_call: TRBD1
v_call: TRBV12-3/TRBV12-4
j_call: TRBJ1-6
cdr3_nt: TGTGCCAGCAGTTTTGGGACAGGGGTTAATTCACCCCTCCACTTT
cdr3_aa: CASSFGTGVNSPLHF

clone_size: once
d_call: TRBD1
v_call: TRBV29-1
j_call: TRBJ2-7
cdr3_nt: TGCAGCGTTAAGGGGGACAGGGAGCCTTACGAGCAGTACTTC
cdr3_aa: CSVKGDREPYEQYF

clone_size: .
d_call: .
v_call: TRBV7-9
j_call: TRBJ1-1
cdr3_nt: TGTGCCAGCAGCAGGGAGGCAGTTGAAGCTTTCTTT
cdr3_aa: CASSREAVEAFF

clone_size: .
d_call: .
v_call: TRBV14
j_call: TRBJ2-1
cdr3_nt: TGTGCCAGCAGCCAGATCCATGAGCAGTTCTTC
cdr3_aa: CASSQIHEQFF

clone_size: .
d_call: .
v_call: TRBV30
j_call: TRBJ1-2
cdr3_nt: TGTGCCTGGAGTGCGGGACACCCCTATGGCTACACCTTC
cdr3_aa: CAWSAGHPYGYTF

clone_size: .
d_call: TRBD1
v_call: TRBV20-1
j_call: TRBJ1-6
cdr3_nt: TGCAGTGCCCTTCTCCTTCAGGGGGCGGGTAGTTCACCCCTCCACTTT
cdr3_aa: CSALLLQGAGSSPLHF

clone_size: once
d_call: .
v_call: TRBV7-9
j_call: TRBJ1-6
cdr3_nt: TGTGCCAGCAGCCGGGGAGGTACAGCTTCACCCCTCCACTTT
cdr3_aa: CASSRGGTASPLHF

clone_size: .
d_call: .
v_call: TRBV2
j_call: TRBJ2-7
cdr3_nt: TGTGCCAGCAGTAAGGGACTTAGCTCCTACGAGCAGTACTTC
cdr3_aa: CASSKGLSSYEQYF

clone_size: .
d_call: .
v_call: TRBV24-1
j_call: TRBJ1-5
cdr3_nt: TGTGCCACCAGTGTGGGCAATCAGCCCCAGCATTTT
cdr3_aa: CATSVGNQPQHF